This T cell receptor beta chain was found in a study of human T cells and chemical hapten exposure. Study conclusions and caveats: With DPC sensitization, TCRs exceeding 1 in 1000 frequency showed no change.

Time point described: patch test 1, 2 weeks after DPC sensitization. Specified treatment: therapeutic diphenylcyclopropenone sensitization with weekly scalp DPC. V shed 4 bases and J shed 4 bases, with 13 bases lying between them. The CDR3 extends over 14 amino acids. The study used a library that attached unique molecular identifiers to individual cDNA molecules. In the authors' methods: Samples contained a median of approximately 100,000 TCRs, with a range of roughly 20,000 to 690,600. TCRdb fed the RACE reads into MiXCR, producing one record per CDR3 protein. The V and J calls reflect TCRdb's pipeline rather than the authors' work. The data show about 340,000 distinct CDR3 sequences, around 6.9% seen once. This clonotype was detected many times. What it binds is not known.

The source of this sequence is a woman aged 18-29 years with alopecia areata. Some clones in this sample may be carry-over from other donors' samples. Sequencing used whole blood, obtained in connection with sensitization to the hapten diphenylcyclopropenone (DPC). This rearrangement joins TRBV12-3 or TRBV12-4 to TRBJ1-2; D is perhaps TRBD1 (6 bases). This chain's CDR3 is CASSWGHLGYGYTF. The CDR3, as DNA: TGTGCCAGCAGTTGGGGACATTTGGGCTATGGCTACACCTTC.